Listed below are T cell receptor beta chains from one sample, sequenced in a study of OX40 agonist ivuxolimab in advanced cancers. Some clones are missing from TCRdb's copy, which holds only in-frame ones; the method was immunoSEQ multiplex PCR. The data hold fewer than 60,000 clones, with around 86% observed a single time. Material: CD4+ or CD8+ T cells sorted from blood, obtained in a trial of the OX40 agonist ivuxolimab. These TCRs come from an adult with an advanced solid tumor such as melanoma, head and neck, liver or kidney cancer. CDR3s include the opening cysteine and the closing phenylalanine or tryptophan. D genes are given only for firm matches. The listing skips clone size in some rows; elsewhere it reads once, few, many or a size class.

j_gene: TRBJ2-5; d_gene: TRBD2; v_gene: TRBV19; abundance: -; CDR3nt: TGTGCCAGTAGTATGGGTAGCGGGAGGAAGGAGACCCAGTACTTC; CDR3aa: CASSMGSGRKETQYF
j_gene: TRBJ1-2; d_gene: TRBD1; v_gene: TRBV5-1; abundance: -; CDR3nt: TGCGCCAGCAGCTCCTCGGGACAGCTATCTTATGGCTACACCTTC; CDR3aa: CASSSSGQLSYGYTF
j_gene: TRBJ2-7; d_gene: TRBD2; v_gene: TRBV30; abundance: -; CDR3nt: TGTGCCTGGAGTGTGCCAGCGGGACTCTACGAGCAGTACTTC; CDR3aa: CAWSVPAGLYEQYF
j_gene: TRBJ2-1; d_gene: TRBD1; v_gene: TRBV2; abundance: few; CDR3nt: TGTGCCAGCATCCGGGACAGGGGTAACAATGAGCAGTTCTTC; CDR3aa: CASIRDRGNNEQFF
j_gene: TRBJ1-1; d_gene: -; v_gene: TRBV5-1; abundance: medium-sized; CDR3nt: TGCGCCAGCAGCTTGGTAGTCGGGAACACTGAAGCTTTCTTT; CDR3aa: CASSLVVGNTEAFF
j_gene: TRBJ2-5; d_gene: -; v_gene: TRBV14; abundance: -; CDR3nt: TGTGCCAGCAGCCAAGATATAGGAGGAGAAGAGACCCAGTACTTC; CDR3aa: CASSQDIGGEETQYF
j_gene: TRBJ2-1; d_gene: -; v_gene: TRBV27; abundance: -; CDR3nt: TGTGCCAGCAGTCGATCTTTCCGGGAGAGCCGACACAATGAGCAGTTCTTC; CDR3aa: CASSRSFRESRHNEQFF
j_gene: TRBJ1-1; d_gene: -; v_gene: TRBV7-2; abundance: -; CDR3nt: TGTGCCAGCAGCTCCGACAGGTCGAACACTGAAGCTTTCTTT; CDR3aa: CASSSDRSNTEAFF
j_gene: TRBJ1-5; d_gene: -; v_gene: TRBV6-5; abundance: once; CDR3nt: TGTGCCAGCATGGTCCGGGGTTATAGCAATCAGCCCCAGCATTTT; CDR3aa: CASMVRGYSNQPQHF
j_gene: TRBJ2-2; d_gene: TRBD1; v_gene: TRBV4-1; abundance: -; CDR3nt: TGCGCCAGCAGCCGACAGTTACAGGGGACCGGGGAGCTGTTTTTT; CDR3aa: CASSRQLQGTGELFF
j_gene: TRBJ2-3; d_gene: TRBD2; v_gene: TRBV7-2; abundance: -; CDR3nt: TGTGCCAGCAGCTCCGGACCTAGCGGGGGCACAGATACGCAGTATTTT; CDR3aa: CASSSGPSGGTDTQYF
j_gene: TRBJ2-2; d_gene: -; v_gene: TRBV6-1; abundance: -; CDR3nt: TGTGCCAGCAGTGCTACCGGGGAGCTGTTTTTT; CDR3aa: CASSATGELFF
j_gene: TRBJ2-3; d_gene: TRBD2; v_gene: TRBV29-1; abundance: -; CDR3nt: TGCAGCACCAGACTAGCGGGAGTGGATACGCAGTATTTT; CDR3aa: CSTRLAGVDTQYF
j_gene: TRBJ2-3; d_gene: -; v_gene: TRBV11-3; abundance: -; CDR3nt: TGTGCCAGCAGCTTAGGAGTGGGAGGGGGCAGGAATACGCAGTATTTT; CDR3aa: CASSLGVGGGRNTQYF